This T cell receptor beta chain appears in the sequencing data of a study of T-cell reconstitution after alpha-beta-depleted transplantation in children. This clonotype was picked up many times. Trimming at V came to 0 bases and at J to 6 bases, leaving 6 bases not matched to a gene. CDR1 is MNHEY and CDR2 is SVGAGI in the germline V gene. The CDR3 extends over 15 amino acids. Molecular barcoding with unique molecular identifiers was used for the TCRbeta library. Using its own MiXCR run on the PCR reads, TCRdb lists one record per CDR3 protein. The table lists 360,000 or so distinct CDR3 sequences, roughly 22% of them singletons.

The material was PBMCs from the stem cell graft donor, obtained from the stem cell graft. The chain carries TRBV6-5 and TRBJ1-1, with 8 bases aligning to TRBD1. The sequence was collected from a human donor who donated a stem cell graft to a child with acute myeloid leukemia. The CDR3 DNA is TGTGCCAGCAGTTACTCCTCACAGGGGGTGGCTGAAGCTTTCTTT. As protein: CASSYSSQGVAEAFF.